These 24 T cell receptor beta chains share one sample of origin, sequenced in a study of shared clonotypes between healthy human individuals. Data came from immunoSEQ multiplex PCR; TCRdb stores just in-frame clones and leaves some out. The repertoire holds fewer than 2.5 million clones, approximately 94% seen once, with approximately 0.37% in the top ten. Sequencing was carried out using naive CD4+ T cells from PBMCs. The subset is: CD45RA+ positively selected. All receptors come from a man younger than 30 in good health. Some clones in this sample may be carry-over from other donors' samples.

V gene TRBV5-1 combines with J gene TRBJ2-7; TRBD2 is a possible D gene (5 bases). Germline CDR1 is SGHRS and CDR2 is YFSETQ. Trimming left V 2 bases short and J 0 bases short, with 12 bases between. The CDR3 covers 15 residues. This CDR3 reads CASSFRVANSYEQYF. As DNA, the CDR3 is TGCGCCAGCAGCTTCCGGGTAGCGAACTCCTACGAGCAGTACTTC.

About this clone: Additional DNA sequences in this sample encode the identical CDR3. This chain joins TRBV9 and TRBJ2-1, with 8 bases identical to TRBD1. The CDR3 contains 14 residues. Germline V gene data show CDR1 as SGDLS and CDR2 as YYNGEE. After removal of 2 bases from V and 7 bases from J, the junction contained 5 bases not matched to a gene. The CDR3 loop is CASSVVTGGNEQFF. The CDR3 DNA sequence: TGTGCCAGCAGCGTCGTTACAGGGGGGAATGAGCAGTTCTTC.

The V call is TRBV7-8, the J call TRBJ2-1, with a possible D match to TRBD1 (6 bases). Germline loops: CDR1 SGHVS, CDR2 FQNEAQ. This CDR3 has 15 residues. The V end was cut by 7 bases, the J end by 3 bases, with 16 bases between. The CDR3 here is CASTVGEGVYNEQFF. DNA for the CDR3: TGTGCCAGCACCGTAGGAGAGGGGGTCTACAATGAGCAGTTCTTC.

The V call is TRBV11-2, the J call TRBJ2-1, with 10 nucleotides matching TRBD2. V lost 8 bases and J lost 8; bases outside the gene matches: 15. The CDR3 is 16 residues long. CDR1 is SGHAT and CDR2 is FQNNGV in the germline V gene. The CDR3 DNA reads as TGTGCCAGCGGAACACTAGCGGGGCGACCCGGCCATGAGCAGTTCTTC. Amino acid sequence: CASGTLAGRPGHEQFF.

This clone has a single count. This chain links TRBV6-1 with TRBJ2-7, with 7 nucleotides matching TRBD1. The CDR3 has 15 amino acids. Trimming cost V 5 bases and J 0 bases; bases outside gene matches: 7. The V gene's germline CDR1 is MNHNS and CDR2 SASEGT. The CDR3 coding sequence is TGTGCCAGCAGTTCAACGGACAGGAGCTCCTACGAGCAGTACTTC. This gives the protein CASSSTDRSSYEQYF.

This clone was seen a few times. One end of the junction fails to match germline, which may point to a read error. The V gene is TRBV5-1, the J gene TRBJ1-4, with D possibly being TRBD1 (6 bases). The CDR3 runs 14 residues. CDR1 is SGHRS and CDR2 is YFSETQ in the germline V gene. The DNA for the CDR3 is TGCGCCAGCACCTTGGGGACATTCGATGAAAAACTGTTTTTT. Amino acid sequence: CASTLGTFDEKLFF. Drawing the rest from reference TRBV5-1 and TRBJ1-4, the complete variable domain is KAGVTQTPRYLIKTRGQQVTLSCSPISGHRSVSWYQQTPGQGLQFLFEYFSETQRNKGNFPGRFSGRQFSNSRSEMNVSTLELGDSALYLCASTLGTFDEKLFFGSGTQLSVL.

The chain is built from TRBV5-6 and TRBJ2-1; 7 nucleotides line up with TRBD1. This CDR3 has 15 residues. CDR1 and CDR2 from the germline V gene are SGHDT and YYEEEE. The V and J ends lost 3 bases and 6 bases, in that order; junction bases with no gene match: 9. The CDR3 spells CASSSTGALPNEQFF. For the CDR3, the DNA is TGTGCCAGCAGCTCTACAGGGGCCCTCCCCAATGAGCAGTTCTTC.

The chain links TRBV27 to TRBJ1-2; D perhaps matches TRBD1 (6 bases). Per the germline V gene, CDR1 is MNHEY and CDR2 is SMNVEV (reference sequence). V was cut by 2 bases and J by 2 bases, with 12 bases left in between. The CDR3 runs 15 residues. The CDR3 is CASSLRQGPNYGYTF. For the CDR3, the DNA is TGTGCCAGCAGTTTACGGCAGGGGCCGAACTATGGCTACACCTTC.

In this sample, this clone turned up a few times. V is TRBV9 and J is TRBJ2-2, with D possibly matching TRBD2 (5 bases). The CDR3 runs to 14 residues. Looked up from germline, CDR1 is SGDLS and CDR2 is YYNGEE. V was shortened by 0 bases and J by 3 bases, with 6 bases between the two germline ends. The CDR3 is CASSVGGHTGELFF. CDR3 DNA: TGTGCCAGCAGCGTAGGAGGGCACACCGGGGAGCTGTTTTTT.

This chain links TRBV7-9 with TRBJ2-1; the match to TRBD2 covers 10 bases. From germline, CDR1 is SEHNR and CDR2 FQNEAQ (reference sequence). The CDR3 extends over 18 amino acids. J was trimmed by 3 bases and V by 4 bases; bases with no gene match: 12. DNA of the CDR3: TGTGCCAGCAGCTCTGCAGCAACGGGACTAGCGCGCTACAATGAGCAGTTCTTC. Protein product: CASSSAATGLARYNEQFF.

CDR3 sequence reads: CASSEGRLNYGYTF. The CDR3, as DNA: TGTGCCAGCAGTGAGGGCAGGCTTAACTATGGCTACACCTTC. This rearrangement joins TRBV2 to TRBJ1-2; no firm D call. Germline V gene data show CDR1 as SNHLY and CDR2 as FYNNEI. V lost 3 bases to trimming and J lost 1 base, with 9 bases between them. CDR3 length equals 14 residues.

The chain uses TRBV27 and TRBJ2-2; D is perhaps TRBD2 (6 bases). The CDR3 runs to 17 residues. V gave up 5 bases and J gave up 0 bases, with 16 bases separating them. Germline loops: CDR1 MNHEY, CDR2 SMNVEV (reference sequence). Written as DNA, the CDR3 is TGTGCCAGCAGTCGAGGAGGGCTAGGACCGAACACCGGGGAGCTGTTTTTT. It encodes CASSRGGLGPNTGELFF.

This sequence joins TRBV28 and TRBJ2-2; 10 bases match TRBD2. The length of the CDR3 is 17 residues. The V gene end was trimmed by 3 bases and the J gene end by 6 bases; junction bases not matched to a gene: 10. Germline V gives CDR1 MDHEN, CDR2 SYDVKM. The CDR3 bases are TGTGCCAGCAGTTTCTCAAGCGGGAGGGCCATGCCCGGGGAGCTGTTTTTT. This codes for CASSFSSGRAMPGELFF.

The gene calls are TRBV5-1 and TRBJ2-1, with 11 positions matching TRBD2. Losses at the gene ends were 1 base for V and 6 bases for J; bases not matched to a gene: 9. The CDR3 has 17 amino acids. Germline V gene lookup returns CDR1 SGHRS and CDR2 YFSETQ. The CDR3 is CASSLPLTSGDLNEQFF. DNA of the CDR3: TGCGCCAGCAGCTTGCCTCTGACTAGCGGGGATCTCAATGAGCAGTTCTTC. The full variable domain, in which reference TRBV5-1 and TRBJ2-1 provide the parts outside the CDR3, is KAGVTQTPRYLIKTRGQQVTLSCSPISGHRSVSWYQQTPGQGLQFLFEYFSETQRNKGNFPGRFSGRQFSNSRSEMNVSTLELGDSALYLCASSLPLTSGDLNEQFFGPGTRLTVL.

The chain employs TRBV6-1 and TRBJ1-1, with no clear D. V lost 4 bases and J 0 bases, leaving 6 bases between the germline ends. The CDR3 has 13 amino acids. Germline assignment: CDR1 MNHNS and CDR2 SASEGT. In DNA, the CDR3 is TGTGCCAGCAGTGCCAGCATGAACACTGAAGCTTTCTTT. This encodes CASSASMNTEAFF.

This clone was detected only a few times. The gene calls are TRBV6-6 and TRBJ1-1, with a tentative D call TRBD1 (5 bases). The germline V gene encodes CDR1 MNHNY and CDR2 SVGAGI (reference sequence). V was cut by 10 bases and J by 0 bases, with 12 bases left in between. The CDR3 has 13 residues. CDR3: CATRQILNTEAFF. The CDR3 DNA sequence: TGTGCCACCCGACAGATACTGAACACTGAAGCTTTCTTT.

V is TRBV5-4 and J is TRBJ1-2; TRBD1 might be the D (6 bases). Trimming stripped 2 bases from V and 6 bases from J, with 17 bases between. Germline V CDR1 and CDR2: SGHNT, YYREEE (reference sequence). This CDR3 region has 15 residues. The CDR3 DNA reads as TGTGCCAGCAGCTTCTTGAGGACAAGGGACAATGGCTACACCTTC. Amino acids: CASSFLRTRDNGYTF.

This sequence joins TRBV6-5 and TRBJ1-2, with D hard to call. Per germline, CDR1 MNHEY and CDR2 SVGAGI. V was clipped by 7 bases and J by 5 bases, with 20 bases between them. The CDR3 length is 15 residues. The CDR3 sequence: CASIQRVGIRYGYTF. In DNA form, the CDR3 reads TGTGCCAGCATACAACGAGTCGGGATTCGATATGGCTACACCTTC.

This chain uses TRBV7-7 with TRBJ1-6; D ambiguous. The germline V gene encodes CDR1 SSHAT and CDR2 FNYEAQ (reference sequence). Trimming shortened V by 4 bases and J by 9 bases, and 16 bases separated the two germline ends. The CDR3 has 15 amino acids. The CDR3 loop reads CASSSAWEERSPLHF. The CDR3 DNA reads TGTGCCAGCAGCTCCGCCTGGGAGGAGCGTTCACCCCTCCACTTT.

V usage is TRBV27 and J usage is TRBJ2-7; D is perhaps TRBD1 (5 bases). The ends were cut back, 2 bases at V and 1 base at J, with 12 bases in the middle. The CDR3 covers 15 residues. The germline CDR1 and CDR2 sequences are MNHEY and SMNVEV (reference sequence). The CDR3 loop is CASSLRGTKSYEQYF. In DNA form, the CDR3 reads TGTGCCAGCAGTTTAAGGGGTACCAAATCCTACGAGCAGTACTTC.

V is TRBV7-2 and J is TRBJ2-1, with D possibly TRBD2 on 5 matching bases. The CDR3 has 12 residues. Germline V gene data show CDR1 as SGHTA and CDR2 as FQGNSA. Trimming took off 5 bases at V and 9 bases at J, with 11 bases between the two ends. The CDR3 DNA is TGTGCCAGCAGCCAGCCCCGGGGTGAGCAGTTCTTC. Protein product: CASSQPRGEQFF. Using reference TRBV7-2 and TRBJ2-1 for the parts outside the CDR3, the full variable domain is GAGVSQSPSNKVTEKGKDVELRCDPISGHTALYWYRQSLGQGLEFLIYFQGNSAPDKSGLPSDRFSAERTGGSVSTLTIQRTQQEDSAVYLCASSQPRGEQFFGPGTRLTVL.

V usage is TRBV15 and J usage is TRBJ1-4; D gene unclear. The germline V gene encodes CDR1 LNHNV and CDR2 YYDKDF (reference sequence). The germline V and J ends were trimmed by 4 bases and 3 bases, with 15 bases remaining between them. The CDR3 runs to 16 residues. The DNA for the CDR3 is TGTGCCACCAGCACCCTTCGGACGGGGTCTAATGAAAAACTGTTTTTT. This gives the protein CATSTLRTGSNEKLFF.

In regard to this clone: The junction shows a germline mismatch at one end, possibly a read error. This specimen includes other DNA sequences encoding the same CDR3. In DNA form, the CDR3 reads TGTGCCAGCTCGCCACTCTTTTCCTACGAGCAGTACTTC. It codes for CASSPLFSYEQYF. The chain employs TRBV18 and TRBJ2-7; no clear D gene. CDR3 size: 13 residues. CDR1 KGHSH and CDR2 LQKENI come from the germline V gene. Supplemented by reference TRBV18 and TRBJ2-7, the full variable domain reads NAGVMQNPRHLVRRRGQEARLRCSPMKGHSHVYWYRQLPEEGLKFMVYLQKENIIDESGMPKERFSAEFPKEGPSILRIQQVVRGDSAAYFCASSPLFSYEQYFGPGTRLTVT.

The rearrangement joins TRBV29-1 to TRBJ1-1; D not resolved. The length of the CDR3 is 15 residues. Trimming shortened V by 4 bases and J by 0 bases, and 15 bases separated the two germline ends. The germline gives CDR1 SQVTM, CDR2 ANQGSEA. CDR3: CSVGYFGRMNTEAFF. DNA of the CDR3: TGCAGCGTTGGTTACTTTGGACGGATGAACACTGAAGCTTTCTTT. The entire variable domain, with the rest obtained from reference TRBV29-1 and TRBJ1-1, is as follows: SAVISQKPSRDICQRGTSLTIQCQVDSQVTMMFWYRQQPGQSLTLIATANQGSEATYESGFVIDKFPISRPNLTFSTLTVSNMSPEDSSIYLCSVGYFGRMNTEAFFGQGTRLTVV.